These 5 T cell receptor beta chains were all obtained from the same sample, sequenced in a study of blood T cell repertoires in COVID-19. The repertoire was sequenced with immunoSEQ multiplex PCR; TCRdb's copy has only in-frame clones and lacks some. Of fewer than 85,000 clones detected, less than 80% appear once; the ten largest clones hold 26%. The sequenced sample was peripheral blood. All receptors derive from a man aged 55 to 70 with active or convalescent COVID-19.

This chain joins TRBV5-1 and TRBJ2-1, with a tentative D call TRBD2 (7 bases). This CDR3 has 15 residues. Per the germline V gene, CDR1 is SGHRS and CDR2 is YFSETQ. V shed 2 bases and J shed 4 bases, with 13 bases lying between them. For the CDR3, the DNA is TGCGCCAGCAGCTTTGGCGGGGGCCTATACAATGAGCAGTTCTTC. The encoded protein is CASSFGGGLYNEQFF.

A single count supports this clone. The chain joins TRBV7-2 to TRBJ2-7; D gene uncertain. The germline V and J ends were trimmed by 5 bases and 3 bases, with 14 bases remaining between them. CDR3 length equals 14 residues. The V gene's germline CDR1 is SGHTA and CDR2 FQGNSA. In DNA form, the CDR3 reads TGTGCCAGCAGCCCGGCGGCCTATGGCTACGAGCAGTACTTC. Translated: CASSPAAYGYEQYF.

This clone was seen once. The rearrangement uses TRBV11-2 and TRBJ2-2; possible D gene TRBD1, 5 bases. Trimming took 5 bases from V and 4 from J, leaving 11 bases between them. Per the germline V gene, CDR1 is SGHAT and CDR2 is FQNNGV. This CDR3 has 14 amino acids. The CDR3 here is CASSTIRGTGELFF. CDR3 bases: TGTGCCAGCAGCACGATAAGGGGCACCGGGGAGCTGTTTTTT.

The V gene is TRBV28, the J gene TRBJ1-2, with 8 bases that match TRBD1. The CDR3 is made up of 14 amino acids. The germline gives CDR1 MDHEN, CDR2 SYDVKM. V was clipped by 5 bases and J by 8 bases; unmatched bases: 10. The CDR3 coding sequence is TGTGCCAGCAGTGCCTCCAGGGGGCGGTGGGGCTACACCTTC. This sequence encodes CASSASRGRWGYTF.

Only one count was recorded for this clone. The rearrangement joins TRBV3-1 (or the pseudogene TRBV3-2) to TRBJ2-7, with a tentative D call TRBD2 (5 bases). Germline V CDR1 and CDR2: LGHDT, YNNKEL (reference sequence). CDR3 length equals 13 residues. V lost 0 bases to trimming and J lost 7 bases, with 10 bases between them. The CDR3 DNA reads TGTGCCAGCAGCCAAGATGCGAAGCGGGAGCAGTACTTC. Protein: CASSQDAKREQYF.